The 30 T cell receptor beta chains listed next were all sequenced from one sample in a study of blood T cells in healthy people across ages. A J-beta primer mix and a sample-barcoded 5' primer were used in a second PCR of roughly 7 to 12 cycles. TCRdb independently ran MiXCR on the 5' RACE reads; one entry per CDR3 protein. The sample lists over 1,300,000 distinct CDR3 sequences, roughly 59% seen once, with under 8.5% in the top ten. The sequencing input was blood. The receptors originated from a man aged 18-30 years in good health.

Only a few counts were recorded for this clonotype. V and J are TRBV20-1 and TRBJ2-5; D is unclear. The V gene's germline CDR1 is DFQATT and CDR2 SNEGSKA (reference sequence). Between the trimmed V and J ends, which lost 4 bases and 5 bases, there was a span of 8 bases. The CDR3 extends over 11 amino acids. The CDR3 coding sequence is TGCAGTGCTACCTCCGTGGAGACCCAGTACTTC. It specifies CSATSVETQYF.

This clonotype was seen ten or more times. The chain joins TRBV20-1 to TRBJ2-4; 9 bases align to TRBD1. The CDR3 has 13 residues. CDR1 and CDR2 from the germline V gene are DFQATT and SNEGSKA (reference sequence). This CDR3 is CRPGQGWEDIQYF. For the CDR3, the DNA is TGCAGACCGGGACAGGGCTGGGAAGACATTCAGTACTTC.

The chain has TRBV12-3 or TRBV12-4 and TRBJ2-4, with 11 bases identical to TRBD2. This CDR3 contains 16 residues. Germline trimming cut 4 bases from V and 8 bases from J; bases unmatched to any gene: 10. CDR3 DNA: TGTGCCAGCAGTTCCGGTAATAGCGGGAGGGCCTACATTCAGTACTTC. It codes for CASSSGNSGRAYIQYF.

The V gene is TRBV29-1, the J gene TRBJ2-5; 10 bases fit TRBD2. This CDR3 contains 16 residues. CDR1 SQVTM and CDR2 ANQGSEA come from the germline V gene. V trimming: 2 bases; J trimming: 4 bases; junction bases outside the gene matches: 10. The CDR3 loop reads CSVERGASGRGETQYF. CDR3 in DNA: TGCAGCGTTGAACGCGGGGCTAGCGGGAGAGGAGAGACCCAGTACTTC.

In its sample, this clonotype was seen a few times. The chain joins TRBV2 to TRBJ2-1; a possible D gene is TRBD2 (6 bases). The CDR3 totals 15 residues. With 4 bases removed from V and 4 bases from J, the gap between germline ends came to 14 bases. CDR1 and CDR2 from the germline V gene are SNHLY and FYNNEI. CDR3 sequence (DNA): TGTGCCAGCAGTGGCGGGCGGGGCTTGTACAATGAGCAGTTCTTC. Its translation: CASSGGRGLYNEQFF.

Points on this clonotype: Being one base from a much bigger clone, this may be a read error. CDR3 nucleotides: TGTGCCAGCAGTTACGAGGAAAAACTGTTTTTT. This encodes CASSYEEKLFF. V usage is TRBV6-6 and J usage is TRBJ1-4; unclear D gene. Germline loops: CDR1 MNHNY, CDR2 SVGAGI (reference sequence). CDR3 length: 11 amino acids. V dropped 2 bases and J dropped 8 bases, with 3 bases sitting between them.

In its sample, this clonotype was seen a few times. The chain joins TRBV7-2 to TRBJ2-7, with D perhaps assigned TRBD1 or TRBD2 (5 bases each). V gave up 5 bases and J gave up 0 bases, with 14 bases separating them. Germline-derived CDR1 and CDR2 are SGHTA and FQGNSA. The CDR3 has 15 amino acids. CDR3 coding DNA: TGTGCCAGCAGCGTCTCCGGGACGGTCTCCTACGAGCAGTACTTC. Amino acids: CASSVSGTVSYEQYF.

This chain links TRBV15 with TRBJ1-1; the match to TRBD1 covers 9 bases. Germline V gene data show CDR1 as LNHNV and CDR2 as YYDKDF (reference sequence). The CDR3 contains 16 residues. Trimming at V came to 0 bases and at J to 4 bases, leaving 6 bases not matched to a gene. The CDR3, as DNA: TGTGCCACCAGCAGAGATATGAACAGGGGGCTCACTGAAGCTTTCTTT. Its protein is CATSRDMNRGLTEAFF.

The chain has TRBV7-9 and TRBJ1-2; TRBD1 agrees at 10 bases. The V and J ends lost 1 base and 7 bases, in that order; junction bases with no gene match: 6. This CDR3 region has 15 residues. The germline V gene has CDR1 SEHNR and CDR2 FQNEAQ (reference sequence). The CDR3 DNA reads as TGTGCCAGCAGCTTAGACCGGGGACAGGGGACTGGCTACACCTTC. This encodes CASSLDRGQGTGYTF. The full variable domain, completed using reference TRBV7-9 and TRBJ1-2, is DTGVSQNPRHKITKRGQNVTFRCDPISEHNRLYWYRQTLGQGPEFLTYFQNEAQLEKSRLLSDRFSAERPKGSFSTLEIQRTEQGDSAMYLCASSLDRGQGTGYTFGSGTRLTVV.

The CDR3 reads CASSQLGLAGVEQYF. The CDR3 DNA follows: TGTGCCAGCAGCCAACTCGGACTAGCGGGAGTCGAGCAGTACTTC. The rearrangement uses TRBV12-3 or TRBV12-4 and TRBJ2-7; 13 nucleotides agree with TRBD2. This CDR3 is built from 15 residues. The V and J ends lost 6 bases and 6 bases, in that order; junction bases with no gene match: 8.

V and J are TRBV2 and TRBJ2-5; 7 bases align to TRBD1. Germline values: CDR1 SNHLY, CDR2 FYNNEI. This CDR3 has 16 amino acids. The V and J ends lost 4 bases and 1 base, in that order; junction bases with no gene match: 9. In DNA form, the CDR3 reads TGTGCCAGCAGTGGGGGCCCGGGACAGCTCCAAGAGACCCAGTACTTC. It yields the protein CASSGGPGQLQETQYF.

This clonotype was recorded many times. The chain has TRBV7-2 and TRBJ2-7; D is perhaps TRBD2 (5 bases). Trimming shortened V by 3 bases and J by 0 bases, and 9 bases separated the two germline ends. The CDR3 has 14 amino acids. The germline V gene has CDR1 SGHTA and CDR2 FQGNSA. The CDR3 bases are TGTGCCAGCAGCTTGGCAACTAGCTCCTACGAGCAGTACTTC. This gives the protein CASSLATSSYEQYF.

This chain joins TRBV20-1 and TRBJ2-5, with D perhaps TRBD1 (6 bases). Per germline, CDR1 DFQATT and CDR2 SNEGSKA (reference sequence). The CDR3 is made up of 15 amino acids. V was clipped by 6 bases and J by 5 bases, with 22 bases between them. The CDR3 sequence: CSAITGKGTRETQYF. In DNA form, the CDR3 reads TGCAGTGCAATCACAGGGAAGGGGACCAGGGAGACCCAGTACTTC.

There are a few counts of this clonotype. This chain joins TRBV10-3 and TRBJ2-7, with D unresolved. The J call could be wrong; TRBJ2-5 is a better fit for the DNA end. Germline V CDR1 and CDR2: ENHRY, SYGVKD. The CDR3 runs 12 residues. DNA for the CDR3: TGTGCCATCAGTGAGTTGTTGGAGACCCAGTACTTC. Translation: CAISELLETQYF.

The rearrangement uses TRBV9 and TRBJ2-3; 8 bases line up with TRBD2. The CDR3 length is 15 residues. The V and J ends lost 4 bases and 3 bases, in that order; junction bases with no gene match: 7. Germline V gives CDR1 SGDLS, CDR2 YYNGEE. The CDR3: CASSHDGGATDTQYF. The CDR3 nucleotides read TGTGCCAGCAGCCACGACGGGGGGGCGACAGATACGCAGTATTTT.

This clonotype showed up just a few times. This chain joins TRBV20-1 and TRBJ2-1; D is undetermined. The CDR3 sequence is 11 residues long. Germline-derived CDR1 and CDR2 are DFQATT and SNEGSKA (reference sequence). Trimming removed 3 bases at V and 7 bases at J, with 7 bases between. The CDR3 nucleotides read TGCAGTGCTAGGGTCAGGAATGAGCAGTTCTTC. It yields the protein CSARVRNEQFF.

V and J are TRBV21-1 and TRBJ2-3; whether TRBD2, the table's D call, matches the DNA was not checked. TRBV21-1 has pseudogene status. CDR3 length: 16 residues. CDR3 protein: CASSKELAQATDTQYF. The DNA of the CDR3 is TGTGCCAGCAGCAAAGAACTAGCACAAGCCACAGATACGCAGTATTTT.

The CDR3 nucleotides are TGCGCCAGCAGCCAAGTCACCAACAGGGTTGCGGACAATCAGCCCCAGCATTTT. Protein product: CASSQVTNRVADNQPQHF. The genes are TRBV4-1 and TRBJ1-5, with D perhaps matching TRBD1 (6 bases). CDR1 and CDR2 from the germline V gene are MGHRA and YSYEKL. V was trimmed by 1 base and J by 3 bases, leaving 19 bases between them. This CDR3 region has 18 residues.

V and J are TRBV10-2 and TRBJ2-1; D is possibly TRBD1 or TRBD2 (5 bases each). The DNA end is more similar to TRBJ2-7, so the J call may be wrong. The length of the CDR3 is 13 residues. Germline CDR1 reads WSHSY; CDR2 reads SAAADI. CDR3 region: CASRWGIGYEQYF. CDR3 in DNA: TGCGCCAGCAGGTGGGGGATAGGCTACGAGCAGTACTTC.

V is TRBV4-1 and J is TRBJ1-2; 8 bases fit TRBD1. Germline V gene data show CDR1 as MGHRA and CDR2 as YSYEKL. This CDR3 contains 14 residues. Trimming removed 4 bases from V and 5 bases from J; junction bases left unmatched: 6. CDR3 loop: CASSPGQADYGYTF. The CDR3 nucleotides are TGCGCCAGCAGCCCGGGACAGGCTGATTATGGCTACACCTTC.

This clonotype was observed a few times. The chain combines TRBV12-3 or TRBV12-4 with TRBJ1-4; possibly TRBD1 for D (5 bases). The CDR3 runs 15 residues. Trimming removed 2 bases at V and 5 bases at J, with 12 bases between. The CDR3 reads CASSLIWGINEKLFF. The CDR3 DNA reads TGTGCCAGCAGTTTAATTTGGGGGATCAATGAAAAACTGTTTTTT.

In nucleotides, the CDR3 is TGTGCCAGCAGCTTAGGGGGCGCAGGGAATGGGGCCAACGTCCTGACTTTC. Translating it yields CASSLGGAGNGANVLTF. The genes are TRBV7-9 and TRBJ2-6; D may be TRBD1 (5 bases). Trimming removed 1 base at V and 3 bases at J, with 13 bases between. The CDR3 runs to 17 residues. From germline, CDR1 is SEHNR and CDR2 FQNEAQ (reference sequence).

The CDR3 DNA follows: TGTGCCAGCGGGACAGGGGCCGTTGGAGACAATGAGCAGTTCTTC. Its translation: CASGTGAVGDNEQFF. The chain is built from TRBV6-1 and TRBJ2-1, with 10 bases that match TRBD1. V lost 8 bases, J lost 5 bases, and 9 bases stayed unmatched. The CDR3 is 15 amino acids. Germline values: CDR1 MNHNS, CDR2 SASEGT.

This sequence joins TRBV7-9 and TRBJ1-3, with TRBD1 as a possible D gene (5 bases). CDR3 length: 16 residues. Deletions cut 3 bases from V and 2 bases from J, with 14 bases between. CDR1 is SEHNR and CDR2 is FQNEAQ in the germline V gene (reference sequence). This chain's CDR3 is CASSLGPRAAGNTIYF. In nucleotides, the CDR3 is TGTGCCAGCAGCTTGGGACCCCGGGCGGCTGGAAACACCATATATTTT.

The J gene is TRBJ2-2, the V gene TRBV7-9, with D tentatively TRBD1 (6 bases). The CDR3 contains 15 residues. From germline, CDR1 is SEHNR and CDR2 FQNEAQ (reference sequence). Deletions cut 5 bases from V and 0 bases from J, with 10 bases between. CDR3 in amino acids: CASSDTGTNTGELFF. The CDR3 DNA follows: TGTGCCAGCAGCGACACAGGGACGAACACCGGGGAGCTGTTTTTT. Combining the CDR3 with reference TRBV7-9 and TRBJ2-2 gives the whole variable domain DTGVSQNPRHKITKRGQNVTFRCDPISEHNRLYWYRQTLGQGPEFLTYFQNEAQLEKSRLLSDRFSAERPKGSFSTLEIQRTEQGDSAMYLCASSDTGTNTGELFFGEGSRLTVL.

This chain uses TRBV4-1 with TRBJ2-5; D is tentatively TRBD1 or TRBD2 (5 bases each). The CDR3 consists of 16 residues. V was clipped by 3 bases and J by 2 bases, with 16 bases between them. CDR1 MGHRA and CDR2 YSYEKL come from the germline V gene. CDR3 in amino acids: CASSHFPPGPQETQYF. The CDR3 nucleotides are TGCGCCAGCAGCCATTTCCCGCCGGGACCTCAAGAGACCCAGTACTTC.

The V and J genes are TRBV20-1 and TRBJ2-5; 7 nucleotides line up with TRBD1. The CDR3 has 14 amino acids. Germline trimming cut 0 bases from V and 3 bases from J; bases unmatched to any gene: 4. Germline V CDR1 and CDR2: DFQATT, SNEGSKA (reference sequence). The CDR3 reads CSARETGWKETQYF. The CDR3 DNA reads TGCAGTGCTAGAGAGACAGGGTGGAAAGAGACCCAGTACTTC.

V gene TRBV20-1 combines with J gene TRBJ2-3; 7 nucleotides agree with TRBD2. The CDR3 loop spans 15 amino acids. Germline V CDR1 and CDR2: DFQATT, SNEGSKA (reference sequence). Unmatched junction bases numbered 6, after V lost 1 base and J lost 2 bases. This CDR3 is CSARVRGDPTDTQYF. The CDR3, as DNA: TGCAGTGCTAGAGTCCGGGGGGACCCCACAGATACGCAGTATTTT.

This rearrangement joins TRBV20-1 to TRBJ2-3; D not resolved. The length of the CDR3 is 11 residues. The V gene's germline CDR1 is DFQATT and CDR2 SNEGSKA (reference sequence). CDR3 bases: TGCAGCGGCCAATTCGCAGATACGCAGTATTTT. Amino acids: CSGQFADTQYF.

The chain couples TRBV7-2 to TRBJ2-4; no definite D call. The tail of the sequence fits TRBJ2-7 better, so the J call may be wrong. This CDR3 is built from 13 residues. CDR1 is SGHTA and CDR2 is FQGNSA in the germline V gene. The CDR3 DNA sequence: TGTGCCAGCAGCTTAAGTTATACTCGCGAGCAGTACTTC. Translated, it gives CASSLSYTREQYF.